A selection of T cell receptor beta chains follows, all from one sample in a study of siplizumab effects on memory and regulatory T cells. Assay: immunoSEQ multiplex PCR; the TCRdb copy retains only in-frame clones and omits some. Of some 100,000 clones listed, 92% are singletons. Sequences were obtained from Tregs sorted from blood. The receptors shown here come from a human donor in good health. Each CDR3 is given with its conserved first and last residue. Fields, in order: V gene, J gene, D gene, CDR3 length, clone size, CDR3 protein, CDR3 DNA. The D gene is left open where the match is weak. Some rows have no size entry. The others give once, few or many, or a class for an expanded clone.

>TRBV11-2|TRBJ2-2|TRBD2|16|once
CASSLISGANTGELFF
TGTGCCAGCAGCTTAATTAGCGGGGCGAACACCGGGGAGCTGTTTTTT
>TRBV6-1|TRBJ2-1|.|16|.
CASSERLTSSYNEQFF
TGTGCCAGCAGTGAACGTCTTACTAGCTCCTACAATGAGCAGTTCTTC
>TRBV7-9|TRBJ2-7|.|15|.
CASNQLSGLNYEQYF
TGTGCCAGCAACCAACTATCGGGACTCAATTACGAGCAGTACTTC
>TRBV27|TRBJ2-7|TRBD1|14|.
CASSFARGPYEQYF
TGTGCCAGCAGTTTCGCCAGGGGGCCATACGAGCAGTACTTC
>TRBV5-8|TRBJ2-5|.|13|.
CASTRGVRETQYF
TGTGCCAGCACCAGGGGGGTTCGAGAGACCCAGTACTTC
>TRBV2|TRBJ2-5|.|15|.
CASSPPALGLKTQYF
TGTGCCAGCAGTCCTCCGGCACTAGGGTTGAAGACCCAGTACTTC
>TRBV27|TRBJ1-6|.|13|.
CASSLGLYSPLHF
TGTGCCAGCAGTTTAGGTTTATACTCACCCCTCCACTTT
>TRBV4-2|TRBJ1-4|.|11|.
CASSHEEKLFF
TGTGCCAGCAGCCATGAGGAAAAACTGTTTTTT
>TRBV6-5|TRBJ2-1|.|16|.
CASSYSIRAYYNEQFF
TGTGCCAGCAGTTACTCGATTCGGGCATACTACAATGAGCAGTTCTTC
>TRBV19|TRBJ2-5|.|13|.
CATAEAILGTQYF
TGTGCCACCGCCGAGGCTATCTTGGGGACCCAGTACTTC
>TRBV2|TRBJ2-1|.|14|.
CASSASGPYNEQFF
TGTGCCAGCAGTGCCAGCGGGCCTTACAATGAGCAGTTCTTC
>TRBV10-3|TRBJ1-2|TRBD1|13|.
CAISLGGGQGYTF
TGTGCCATCAGTCTAGGAGGGGGACAGGGCTACACCTTC
>TRBV7-7|TRBJ2-5|.|14|few
CASSLEAPGKTQYF
TGTGCTAGCAGCTTAGAGGCTCCCGGCAAGACCCAGTACTTC
>TRBV2|TRBJ1-1|.|13|few
CASSVGEWTEAFF
TGTGCCAGCAGTGTGGGGGAATGGACTGAAGCTTTCTTT
>TRBV5-4|TRBJ1-1|.|15|.
CASSLRTAMNTEAFF
TGTGCCAGCAGCCTAAGGACGGCCATGAACACTGAAGCTTTCTTT
>TRBV28|TRBJ2-3|.|16|.
CASGTGFRAGTDTQYF
TGTGCCAGCGGGACTGGATTCCGGGCAGGCACAGATACGCAGTATTTT
>TRBV27|TRBJ1-2|.|15|.
CASRNISGRYYGYTF
TGTGCCAGCAGGAATATCTCCGGGCGCTACTATGGCTACACCTTC
>TRBV7-9|TRBJ1-1|.|15|few
CASSITTVISTEAFF
TGTGCCAGCAGCATAACGACAGTAATCTCCACTGAAGCTTTCTTT
>TRBV29-1|TRBJ1-2|TRBD1|12|.
CSVQTGGGGYTF
TGCAGCGTTCAAACAGGGGGAGGTGGCTACACCTTC
>TRBV19|TRBJ2-7|.|11|few
CASRGSSEQYF
TGTGCCAGTAGAGGTAGTTCCGAGCAGTACTTC
>TRBV19|TRBJ2-1|TRBD2|16|once
CASSSLAAESYNEQFF
TGTGCCAGTAGTTCTCTAGCGGCAGAATCCTACAATGAGCAGTTCTTC
>TRBV5-1|TRBJ2-7|TRBD1|13|.
CASSLRQGSEQYF
TGCGCCAGCAGCTTGAGACAGGGGAGCGAGCAGTACTTC
>TRBV6-1|TRBJ1-2|TRBD1|14|.
CASSVQGAPGGYTF
TGTGCCAGCAGTGTCCAGGGGGCGCCGGGTGGCTACACCTTC
>TRBV19|TRBJ2-3|.|15|.
CASSISAGRTDTQYF
TGTGCCAGTAGTATATCGGCAGGACGGACAGATACGCAGTATTTT
>TRBV9|TRBJ2-3|TRBD1|15|.
CASSVWKDRDNTQYF
TGTGCCAGCAGCGTATGGAAAGACAGGGATAATACGCAGTATTTT
>TRBV5-1|TRBJ2-7|TRBD2|16|.
CASSPGLAGSSYEQYF
TGCGCCAGCAGCCCCGGACTAGCGGGGAGCTCCTACGAGCAGTACTTC
>TRBV18|TRBJ2-3|TRBD2|15|.
CASSPGLAGTDTQYF
TGTGCCAGCTCACCGGGACTAGCGGGCACAGATACGCAGTATTTT
>TRBV29-1|TRBJ1-3|.|14|.
CSVYAASSGNTIYF
TGCAGCGTTTACGCGGCGAGCTCTGGAAACACCATATATTTT
>TRBV6-5|TRBJ2-7|.|15|.
CASSSEGRLAGEQYF
TGTGCCAGCAGTTCCGAGGGCCGGCTTGCGGGAGAGCAGTACTTC
>TRBV6-1|TRBJ2-5|.|14|.
CASSVGTAAETQYF
TGTGCCAGCAGTGTGGGGACGGCGGCAGAGACCCAGTACTTC
>TRBV2|TRBJ1-1|.|16|.
CASSVGGTGWNTEAFF
TGTGCCAGCAGTGTGGGAGGGACGGGATGGAACACTGAAGCTTTCTTT
>TRBV6-1|TRBJ1-5|TRBD1|15|.
CASRVRDSYNQPQHF
TGTGCCAGCAGAGTCCGGGACAGTTATAATCAGCCCCAGCATTTT
>TRBV5-1|TRBJ2-3|.|13|.
CASSFRELDTQYF
TGCGCCAGCAGCTTTAGGGAGCTGGATACGCAGTATTTT
>TRBV2|TRBJ1-2|.|15|.
CASSRGGGTGWGYTF
TGTGCCAGCAGCAGGGGTGGGGGAACGGGTTGGGGCTACACCTTC
>TRBV4-1|TRBJ1-5|TRBD1|14|.
CASSRGTGNQPQHF
TGCGCCAGCAGCCGAGGGACAGGGAATCAGCCCCAGCATTTT